The next 11 T cell receptor beta chains were all read from a single sample in a study of Ad26.COV2.S vaccination and SARS-CoV-2 variants. Treatment given: 15 to 20 received Ad26.COV2.S at low or high dose, single or two shots; several received placebo; per-sample allocation not given. Sampling was done on day 63 after the first vaccine or placebo injection. Sequencing used immunoSEQ multiplex PCR; TCRdb keeps in-frame clones, though not all of them. This table holds approximately 460,000 clones, about nine tenths found once. Sample: peripheral blood, taken in a trial of Ad26.COV2.S vaccine versus placebo. All receptors come from a person aged 18-60 years who received the Ad26.COV2.S COVID-19 vaccine or a placebo.

The chain links TRBV12-5 to TRBJ2-3; D gene uncertain. Germline-derived CDR1 and CDR2 are LGHNT and FRNRAP. The CDR3 is 14 amino acids. The ends were cut back, 1 base at V and 2 bases at J, with 7 bases in the middle. The CDR3, as DNA: TGTGCTAGTGGTTTGGAGGGCCCCACAGATACGCAGTATTTT. Its protein product is CASGLEGPTDTQYF.

This chain uses TRBV19 with TRBJ1-2; 7 nucleotides line up with TRBD1. Germline V CDR1 and CDR2: LNHDA, SQIVND (reference sequence). This CDR3 region has 16 residues. V shed 3 bases and J 4 bases; nucleotides not matched to a gene: 11. The CDR3 loop reads CASSILSGQRTYGYTF. Here the CDR3 DNA reads TGTGCCAGTAGTATCCTGTCGGGACAGAGGACCTATGGCTACACCTTC.

The chain recombines TRBV6-6 with TRBJ1-5; D is uncertain. The CDR3 covers 13 residues. Germline V gene data show CDR1 as MNHNY and CDR2 as SVGAGI (reference sequence). Trimming stripped 6 bases from V and 5 bases from J, with 11 bases between. The CDR3 sequence is CASSSNLYQPQHF. The CDR3 nucleotides read TGTGCCAGCAGCTCCAATCTGTATCAGCCCCAGCATTTT.

The chain couples TRBV7-9 to TRBJ1-6; possible D gene TRBD1, 6 bases. CDR3 length equals 14 residues. Germline-derived CDR1 and CDR2 are SEHNR and FQNEAQ (reference sequence). With 1 base removed from V and 8 bases from J, the gap between germline ends came to 9 bases. CDR3 nucleotides: TGTGCCAGCAGCTTAGGCAGGGGTGATTCACCCCTCCACTTT. This encodes CASSLGRGDSPLHF. Using reference TRBV7-9 and TRBJ1-6 for the parts outside the CDR3, the full variable domain is DTGVSQNPRHKITKRGQNVTFRCDPISEHNRLYWYRQTLGQGPEFLTYFQNEAQLEKSRLLSDRFSAERPKGSFSTLEIQRTEQGDSAMYLCASSLGRGDSPLHFGNGTRLTVT.

With respect to this clone: A junction boundary mismatches the germline segment, possibly from a read error. The chain has TRBV13 and TRBJ2-3, with D perhaps TRBD2 (5 bases). Germline CDR1 is PRHDT and CDR2 is FYEKMQ (reference sequence). The CDR3 contains 15 residues. CDR3 sequence (DNA): TGTGCCACCAGCAGTAAAAGCGGCCTCACAGATACGCAGTATTTT. Translated, it gives CATSSKSGLTDTQYF.

V is TRBV4-1 and J is TRBJ2-2, with 10 bases matching TRBD1. Germline trimming cut 4 bases from V and 2 bases from J; bases unmatched to any gene: 10. The germline CDR1 and CDR2 sequences are MGHRA and YSYEKL. This CDR3 comprises 18 residues. The CDR3 DNA sequence: TGCGCCAGCAGCCTACCCGGGACAGGGGTCGGAAACACCGGGGAGCTGTTTTTT. Translating gives CASSLPGTGVGNTGELFF.

The chain uses TRBV7-2 and TRBJ2-1, with 8 positions matching TRBD2. The CDR3 contains 14 residues. Germline V gene lookup returns CDR1 SGHTA and CDR2 FQGNSA. The V gene end was trimmed by 7 bases and the J gene end by 4 bases; junction bases not matched to a gene: 6. CDR3 amino acids: CASNQRGPYNEQFF. Here the CDR3 DNA reads TGTGCCAGCAATCAGCGGGGGCCTTACAATGAGCAGTTCTTC.

The chain uses TRBV7-3 and TRBJ1-1; 8 positions match TRBD1. The germline gives CDR1 SGHTA, CDR2 FQGTGA. This CDR3 has 13 amino acids. V was clipped by 5 bases and J by 4 bases; unmatched bases: 3. The CDR3 sequence: CASSPTGGTEAFF. CDR3 bases: TGTGCCAGCAGCCCCACAGGGGGCACTGAAGCTTTCTTT.

The V gene is TRBV7-2, the J gene TRBJ2-5, with D possibly matching TRBD1 (6 bases). V was pared by 6 bases and J by 4 bases, with 12 bases between. Germline assignment: CDR1 SGHTA and CDR2 FQGNSA. This CDR3 has 13 amino acids. CDR3: CASRPGVPETQYF. CDR3 in DNA: TGTGCCAGCAGACCAGGGGTCCCAGAGACCCAGTACTTC.

This rearrangement joins TRBV7-6 to TRBJ2-1; 7 bases are shared with TRBD2. The CDR3 has 17 residues. V shed 2 bases, J shed 4 bases, and the junction held 11 bases outside the gene matches. In germline, CDR1 is SGHVS, CDR2 FNYEAQ. CDR3 loop: CASSLRSGEGLYNEQFF. CDR3 in DNA: TGTGCCAGCAGCTTAAGGAGCGGGGAGGGTTTATACAATGAGCAGTTCTTC.

This clone was found once. The chain combines TRBV28 with TRBJ1-3, with 7 bases that match TRBD1. The germline V gene has CDR1 MDHEN and CDR2 SYDVKM. The trim removed 6 bases at V and 0 bases at J, leaving 8 bases unmatched. The length of the CDR3 is 16 residues. The CDR3, as DNA: TGTGCCAGCAGCAACCTACAGGGGACCTCTGGAAACACCATATATTTT. Its protein is CASSNLQGTSGNTIYF.